Sequencing of this TCR beta chain was carried out in a study of OX40 agonist ivuxolimab in advanced cancers. Study-wide context: Age averaged about 62 years (range roughly 20 to 90), and 70% to 85% were male.

Overall study results and limits: Some nonresponders likewise displayed low normalized T-cell clonal expansion.

The J segment lost 7 bases and the V segment lost 0 bases, leaving 1 base of the junction unmatched. The germline CDR1 and CDR2 sequences are SGHRS and YFSETQ. This CDR3 spans 13 amino acids. Comment on this clone: What it binds is unknown. The same CDR3 is also encoded by other DNA sequences in this sample.

Libraries were prepared by immunoSEQ multiplex PCR; TCRdb keeps only in-frame clonotypes and omits some of them. The repertoire holds some 80,000 clones, roughly 94% seen once, with about a fifth in the top ten. The receptor comes from an adult with an advanced solid tumor such as melanoma, head and neck, liver or kidney cancer. This material consisted of CD4+ or CD8+ T cells sorted from blood, taken in a trial of the OX40 agonist ivuxolimab. The chain combines TRBV5-1 with TRBJ2-1, with 7 positions matching TRBD1. The CDR3 sequence: CASSLARGNEQFF. The CDR3 DNA is TGCGCCAGCAGCTTGGCCAGGGGGAATGAGCAGTTCTTC. Supplemented by reference TRBV5-1 and TRBJ2-1, the full variable domain reads KAGVTQTPRYLIKTRGQQVTLSCSPISGHRSVSWYQQTPGQGLQFLFEYFSETQRNKGNFPGRFSGRQFSNSRSEMNVSTLELGDSALYLCASSLARGNEQFFGPGTRLTVL.